The rows below give T cell receptor beta chains drawn from one sample of a study of cytomegalovirus exposure and HLA in healthy donors. Generated by immunoSEQ multiplex PCR, the TCRdb table keeps only in-frame clones and is missing some. The profile shows some 61,000 clones, approximately 75% of them singletons. Source material: PBMCs. The receptors come from a human donor in good health. CDR3s include the opening cysteine and the closing phenylalanine or tryptophan. Each record gives: V gene, J gene, clone size, D gene, CDR3 DNA, CDR3 protein. D genes are given only for firm matches. Size tells how often a clone was seen (once, few, many) or the class of an expanded clone, and some rows leave it out.

V: TRBV5-1; J: TRBJ2-3; size: .; D: TRBD2; DNA: TGCGCCAGCAGCCTCCCTAGCGGGGAAATTACAGATACGCAGTATTTT; CDR3: CASSLPSGEITDTQYF
V: TRBV5-5; J: TRBJ2-4; size: .; D: .; DNA: TGTGCCAGCATGCACGGTTCCAAAAACATTCAGTACTTC; CDR3: CASMHGSKNIQYF
V: TRBV5-1; J: TRBJ2-6; size: .; D: TRBD1; DNA: TGCGCCAGCAGCTTGTTGGCAGGGGGTGCTGGGGCCAACGTCCTGACTTTC; CDR3: CASSLLAGGAGANVLTF
V: TRBV4-1; J: TRBJ2-3; size: .; D: TRBD2; DNA: TGCGCCAGCAGCCAAGCCCTCTTTTCTAGCGGGGGGGTGGATACGCAGTATTTT; CDR3: CASSQALFSSGGVDTQYF
V: TRBV5-1; J: TRBJ2-1; size: .; D: TRBD1; DNA: TGCGCCAGCAGCTTGGAATGGGACAGACCATACAATGAGCAGTTCTTC; CDR3: CASSLEWDRPYNEQFF
V: TRBV28; J: TRBJ2-5; size: .; D: .; DNA: TGTGCCAGCAGTTGGCTTGGGGGGAGGGAGACCCAGTACTTC; CDR3: CASSWLGGRETQYF
V: TRBV25-1; J: TRBJ1-1; size: .; D: .; DNA: TGTGCCAGCAGTGAATTCGGGGGGGCTGAAGCTTTCTTT; CDR3: CASSEFGGAEAFF
V: TRBV7-2; J: TRBJ2-3; size: .; D: .; DNA: TGTGCCAGCGGAGAAACAGGGAAGCAGTATTTT; CDR3: CASGETGKQYF
V: TRBV5-1; J: TRBJ1-5; size: once; D: .; DNA: TGCGCCAGCAGCACAGGACAGAGCAATCAGCCCCAGCATTTT; CDR3: CASSTGQSNQPQHF
V: TRBV29-1; J: TRBJ1-2; size: .; D: TRBD1; DNA: TGCAGCGTGTCTGGACAGGCCCATGGCTACACCTTC; CDR3: CSVSGQAHGYTF
V: TRBV18; J: TRBJ1-2; size: .; D: TRBD1; DNA: TGTGCCAGCTCACCCCTGGGACAGGGGGGAATATCGGACTATGGCTACACCTTC; CDR3: CASSPLGQGGISDYGYTF
V: TRBV5-6; J: TRBJ1-1; size: .; D: .; DNA: TGTGCCAGCAGTCCAGGAGGGTTATCGAACACTGAAGCTTTCTTT; CDR3: CASSPGGLSNTEAFF
V: TRBV7-9; J: TRBJ1-5; size: .; D: .; DNA: TGTGCCAGCAGCCTTAGTTCGCTGCCCCAGCATTTT; CDR3: CASSLSSLPQHF
V: TRBV19; J: TRBJ1-2; size: .; D: TRBD1; DNA: TGTGCCAGTAGCCTGGACAGGGGGATGGGAGGCTACACCTTC; CDR3: CASSLDRGMGGYTF
V: TRBV5-1; J: TRBJ2-3; size: .; D: TRBD1; DNA: TGCGCCAGCAGCCTAGGGACAGGGTACGAAGATACGCAGTATTTT; CDR3: CASSLGTGYEDTQYF
V: TRBV7-3; J: TRBJ1-2; size: .; D: TRBD1; DNA: TGTGCCAGCAGCTCGACAGGGGGCGGATATGGCTACACCTTC; CDR3: CASSSTGGGYGYTF
V: TRBV4-1; J: TRBJ1-5; size: .; D: TRBD1; DNA: TGCGCCAGCAGCCAACAACAGGGGGCTGGTCAGCCCCAGCATTTT; CDR3: CASSQQQGAGQPQHF
V: TRBV29-1; J: TRBJ2-5; size: .; D: .; DNA: TGCAGCGTTGGAACAGGGAGACGAGGGGGAGGGGAAACCCAGTACTTC; CDR3: CSVGTGRRGGGETQYF
V: TRBV7-3; J: TRBJ2-2; size: .; D: TRBD1; DNA: TGTGCCAGCAGCCCAGTACAGGGGCCCCTCGGGGAGCTGTTTTTT; CDR3: CASSPVQGPLGELFF
V: TRBV9; J: TRBJ2-3; size: .; D: .; DNA: TGTGCCAGCAGCGTAGTGAGGGGGAACACAGATACGCAGTATTTT; CDR3: CASSVVRGNTDTQYF
V: TRBV30; J: TRBJ2-1; size: .; D: .; DNA: TGTGCCTGGAGTTCTGAGAGGGATATTGAGCAGTTCTTC; CDR3: CAWSSERDIEQFF
V: TRBV7-3; J: TRBJ2-1; size: .; D: TRBD2; DNA: TGTGCCAGCAGTGTGGGAGCGGGGGCTCACAATGAGCAGTTCTTC; CDR3: CASSVGAGAHNEQFF
V: TRBV28; J: TRBJ1-4; size: .; D: .; DNA: TGTGCCAGCAGTTTATCGGGTTCCTTAACTAATGAAAAACTGTTTTTT; CDR3: CASSLSGSLTNEKLFF
V: TRBV19; J: TRBJ2-7; size: .; D: .; DNA: TGTGCCAGTAGTGAAGCGGTGCCCTACGAGCAGTACTTC; CDR3: CASSEAVPYEQYF
V: TRBV10-3; J: TRBJ2-7; size: .; D: TRBD1; DNA: TGTGCCATCAGGCGGGACAGGGGCACCTACGAGCAGTACTTC; CDR3: CAIRRDRGTYEQYF
V: TRBV5-1; J: TRBJ1-1; size: .; D: .; DNA: TGCGCCAGCAGCTTGGAACCGGGGAGGGAAGCTTTCTTT; CDR3: CASSLEPGREAFF
V: TRBV5-8; J: TRBJ2-3; size: .; D: TRBD1; DNA: TGTGCCAGCAGCATCGGACAGGGGCGAGCAGATACGCAGTATTTT; CDR3: CASSIGQGRADTQYF
V: TRBV19; J: TRBJ1-2; size: .; D: .; DNA: TGTGCCAGTAGTATAGGGGCAGGGGACAACTATGGCTACACCTTC; CDR3: CASSIGAGDNYGYTF
V: TRBV19; J: TRBJ2-6; size: .; D: TRBD1; DNA: TGTGCCAGTAGTCCAGCCGGGACAGCCGCCTCTGGGGCCAACGTCCTGACTTTC; CDR3: CASSPAGTAASGANVLTF
V: TRBV6-6; J: TRBJ1-5; size: .; D: TRBD1; DNA: TGTGCCAGCAGGGCAGACAGGGGGGTGGAAAGTCAGCCCCAGCATTTT; CDR3: CASRADRGVESQPQHF
V: TRBV15; J: TRBJ2-3; size: .; D: TRBD2; DNA: TGTGCCACCAGCAGAGATCTGAGAGCTAGCGGGGATACGCAGTATTTT; CDR3: CATSRDLRASGDTQYF
V: TRBV5-4; J: TRBJ1-5; size: .; D: .; DNA: TGTGCCAGCAGTCCTGACAGCGGGCAGCCCCAGCATTTT; CDR3: CASSPDSGQPQHF
V: TRBV5-1; J: TRBJ2-2; size: .; D: .; DNA: TGCGCCACCCGTAAGACCGGGGACACCGGGGAGCTGTTTTTT; CDR3: CATRKTGDTGELFF